This T cell receptor beta chain originates from a study of cytomegalovirus exposure and HLA in healthy donors. Primers included in the PCR were 60 Vbeta and 13 Jbeta primers. Method: immunoSEQ multiplex PCR; TCRdb's copy keeps in-frame clones and lacks some. Of some 130,000 clones listed, about 82% are singletons. The sequence was collected from a female donor in good health and CMV-seropositive. The sequencing sample was made of PBMCs.

CDR3 in amino acids: CASSYGASPSYEQYF. DNA of the CDR3: TGTGCCAGCAGTTATGGGGCGTCACCCTCCTACGAGCAGTACTTC. The rearrangement links TRBV6-6 to TRBJ2-7; weak D call: TRBD1 (5 bases). Germline V gives CDR1 MNHNY, CDR2 SVGAGI (reference sequence). V was shortened by 3 bases and J by 0 bases, with 12 bases between the two germline ends. CDR3 length: 15 amino acids.